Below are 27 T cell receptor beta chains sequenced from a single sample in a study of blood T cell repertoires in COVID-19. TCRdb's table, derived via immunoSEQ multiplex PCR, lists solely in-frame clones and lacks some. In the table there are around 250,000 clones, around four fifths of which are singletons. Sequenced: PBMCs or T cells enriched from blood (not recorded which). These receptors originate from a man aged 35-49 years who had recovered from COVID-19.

DNA of the CDR3: TGTGCCAGCAGCGTAGCTATACAGGGGGTGACCAACTATGGCTACACCTTC. It specifies CASSVAIQGVTNYGYTF. The chain combines TRBV9 with TRBJ1-2; TRBD1 matches at 8 bases. From germline, CDR1 is SGDLS and CDR2 YYNGEE. Trimming took 0 bases from V and 2 from J; bases not matched to a gene: 9. The CDR3 totals 17 residues.

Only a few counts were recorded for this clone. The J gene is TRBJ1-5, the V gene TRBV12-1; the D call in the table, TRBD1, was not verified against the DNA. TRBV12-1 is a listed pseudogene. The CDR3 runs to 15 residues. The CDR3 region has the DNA TGTGCCAGCAGCTTTTTTGCCAGGCTTAATCAGCCCCAGCATTTT. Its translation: CASSFFARLNQPQHF.

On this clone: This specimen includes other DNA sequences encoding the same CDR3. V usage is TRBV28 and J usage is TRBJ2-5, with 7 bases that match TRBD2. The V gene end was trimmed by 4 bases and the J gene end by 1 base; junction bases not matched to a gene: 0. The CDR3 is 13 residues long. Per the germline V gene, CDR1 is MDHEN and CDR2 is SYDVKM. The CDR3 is CASSSSGQETQYF. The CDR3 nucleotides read TGTGCCAGCAGTTCTAGCGGCCAAGAGACCCAGTACTTC.

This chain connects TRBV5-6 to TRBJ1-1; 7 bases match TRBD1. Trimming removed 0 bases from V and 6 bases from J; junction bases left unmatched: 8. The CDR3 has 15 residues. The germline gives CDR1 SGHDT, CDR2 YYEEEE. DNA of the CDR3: TGTGCCAGCAGCTTGGGGGACAGAAGAACTCCTGAAGCTTTCTTT. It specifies CASSLGDRRTPEAFF.

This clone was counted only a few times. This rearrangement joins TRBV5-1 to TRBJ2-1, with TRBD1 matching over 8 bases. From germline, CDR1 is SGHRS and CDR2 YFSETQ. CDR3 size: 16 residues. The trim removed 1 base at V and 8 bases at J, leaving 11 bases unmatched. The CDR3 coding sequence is TGCGCCAGCAGCTTGCAGCCACCAGGGGGCGAATATGAGCAGTTCTTC. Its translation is CASSLQPPGGEYEQFF.

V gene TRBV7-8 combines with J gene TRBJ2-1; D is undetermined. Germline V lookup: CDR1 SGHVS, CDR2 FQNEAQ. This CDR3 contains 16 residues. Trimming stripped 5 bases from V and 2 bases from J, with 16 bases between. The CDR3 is CASSTRRAATYNEQFF. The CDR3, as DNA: TGTGCCAGCAGCACCCGGAGAGCAGCTACCTACAATGAGCAGTTCTTC.

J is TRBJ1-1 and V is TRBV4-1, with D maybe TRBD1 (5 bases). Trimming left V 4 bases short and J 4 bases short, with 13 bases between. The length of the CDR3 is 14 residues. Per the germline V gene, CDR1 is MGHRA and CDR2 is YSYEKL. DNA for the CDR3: TGCGCCAGCAGCCGATTACAGGCGGTCACTGAAGCTTTCTTT. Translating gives CASSRLQAVTEAFF.

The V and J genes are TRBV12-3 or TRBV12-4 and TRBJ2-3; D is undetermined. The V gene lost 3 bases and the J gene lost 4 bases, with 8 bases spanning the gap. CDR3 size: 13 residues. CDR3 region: CASSFVRADTQYF. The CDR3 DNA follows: TGTGCCAGCAGTTTCGTCCGGGCAGATACGCAGTATTTT.

This CDR3 is CASSYTGDDTEAFF. The CDR3 DNA reads TGTGCCAGCAGTTATACAGGGGACGACACTGAAGCTTTCTTT. The chain uses TRBV6-5 and TRBJ1-1; TRBD1 matches 7 bases. From germline, CDR1 is MNHEY and CDR2 SVGAGI. The CDR3 length is 14 residues. V dropped 3 bases and J dropped 3; count of bases not matched to a gene: 4.

The CDR3 DNA is TGTGCCAGCAGCTTAGATCACTACGAGCAGTACTTC. Protein: CASSLDHYEQYF. The chain employs TRBV7-2 and TRBJ2-7; no firm D call. CDR3 length: 12 residues. Germline values: CDR1 SGHTA, CDR2 FQGNSA. V lost 1 base, J lost 3 bases, and 4 bases lay in between.

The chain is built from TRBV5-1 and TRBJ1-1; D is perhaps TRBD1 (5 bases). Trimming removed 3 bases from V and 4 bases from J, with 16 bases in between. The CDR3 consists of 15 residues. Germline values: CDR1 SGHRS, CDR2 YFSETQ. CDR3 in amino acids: CASSSFGGSGTEAFF. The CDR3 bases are TGCGCCAGCAGCTCCTTTGGGGGGTCGGGCACTGAAGCTTTCTTT.

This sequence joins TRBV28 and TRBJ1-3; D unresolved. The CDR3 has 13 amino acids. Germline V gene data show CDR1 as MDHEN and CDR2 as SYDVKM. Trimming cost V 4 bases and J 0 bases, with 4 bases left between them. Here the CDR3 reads CASSYYSGNTIYF. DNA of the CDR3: TGTGCCAGCAGTTACTACTCTGGAAACACCATATATTTT.

The CDR3 DNA follows: TGTGCCAGCACGGACAGGGGTAATGAGCAGTTCTTC. It translates to CASTDRGNEQFF. The chain joins TRBV2 to TRBJ2-1, with TRBD1 matching 9 bases. Germline CDR1 and CDR2: SNHLY and FYNNEI. With 7 bases clipped from V and 7 bases from J, the junction kept 2 bases outside the gene matches. The CDR3 spans 12 residues.

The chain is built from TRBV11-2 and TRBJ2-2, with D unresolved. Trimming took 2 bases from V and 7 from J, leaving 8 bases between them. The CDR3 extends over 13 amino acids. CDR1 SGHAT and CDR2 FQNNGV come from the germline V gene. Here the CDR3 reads CASSLTRVGELFF. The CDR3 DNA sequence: TGTGCCAGCAGCTTAACCCGGGTCGGGGAGCTGTTTTTT.

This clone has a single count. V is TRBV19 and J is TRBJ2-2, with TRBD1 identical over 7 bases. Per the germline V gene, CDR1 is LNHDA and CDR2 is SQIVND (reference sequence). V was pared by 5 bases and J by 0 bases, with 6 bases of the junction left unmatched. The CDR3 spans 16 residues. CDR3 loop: CASSPSGTANTGELFF. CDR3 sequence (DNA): TGTGCCAGTAGTCCGTCCGGGACAGCGAACACCGGGGAGCTGTTTTTT.

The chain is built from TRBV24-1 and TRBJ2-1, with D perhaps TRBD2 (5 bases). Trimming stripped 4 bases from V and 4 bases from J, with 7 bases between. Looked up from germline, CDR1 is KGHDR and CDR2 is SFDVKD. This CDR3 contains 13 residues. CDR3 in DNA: TGTGCCACCAGTGACGGGGTTTACAATGAGCAGTTCTTC. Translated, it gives CATSDGVYNEQFF.

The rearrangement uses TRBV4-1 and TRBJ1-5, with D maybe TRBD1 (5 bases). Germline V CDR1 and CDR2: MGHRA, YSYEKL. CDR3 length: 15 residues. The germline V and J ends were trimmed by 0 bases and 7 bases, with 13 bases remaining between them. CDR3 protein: CASSQDRVLWQPQHF. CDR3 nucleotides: TGCGCCAGCAGCCAAGACAGGGTACTTTGGCAGCCCCAGCATTTT.

CDR3 in amino acids: CASSLVQDSSSYNEQFF. The CDR3 DNA is TGTGCCAGCAGCTTAGTTCAGGACTCGAGCTCCTACAATGAGCAGTTCTTC. The chain combines TRBV7-9 with TRBJ2-1; D may be TRBD2 (5 bases). Germline V gene sequence: CDR1 SEHNR, CDR2 FQNEAQ (reference sequence). Trimming took 1 base from V and 0 from J, leaving 13 bases between them. The CDR3 has 17 residues.

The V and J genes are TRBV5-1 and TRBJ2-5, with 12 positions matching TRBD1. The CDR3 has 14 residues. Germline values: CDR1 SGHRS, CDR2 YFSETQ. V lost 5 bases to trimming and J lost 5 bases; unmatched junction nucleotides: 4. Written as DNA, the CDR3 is TGCGCCAGCAGAACCGGGACAGGGGGCGAGACCCAGTACTTC. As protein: CASRTGTGGETQYF. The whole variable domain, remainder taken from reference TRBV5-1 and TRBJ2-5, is KAGVTQTPRYLIKTRGQQVTLSCSPISGHRSVSWYQQTPGQGLQFLFEYFSETQRNKGNFPGRFSGRQFSNSRSEMNVSTLELGDSALYLCASRTGTGGETQYFGPGTRLLVL.

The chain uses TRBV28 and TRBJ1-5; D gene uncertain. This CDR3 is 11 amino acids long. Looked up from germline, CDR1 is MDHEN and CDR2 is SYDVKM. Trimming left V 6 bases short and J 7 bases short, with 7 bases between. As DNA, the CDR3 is TGTGCCAGCAGCCTAACCCAGCCCCAGCATTTT. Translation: CASSLTQPQHF.

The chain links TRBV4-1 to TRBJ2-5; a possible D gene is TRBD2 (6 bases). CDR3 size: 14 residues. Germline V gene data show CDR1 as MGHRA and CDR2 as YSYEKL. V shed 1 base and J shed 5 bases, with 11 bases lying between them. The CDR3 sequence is CASSQAGVYETQYF. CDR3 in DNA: TGCGCCAGCAGCCAAGCGGGGGTTTACGAGACCCAGTACTTC.

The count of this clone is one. This chain's CDR3 is CSAGSYENGYTF. The CDR3 DNA reads TGCAGCGCCGGGTCCTACGAGAATGGCTACACCTTC. The chain employs TRBV29-1 and TRBJ1-2; no clear D gene. CDR1 is SQVTM and CDR2 is ANQGSEA in the germline V gene. The V gene lost 7 bases and the J gene lost 6 bases, with 15 bases spanning the gap. The CDR3 spans 12 residues.

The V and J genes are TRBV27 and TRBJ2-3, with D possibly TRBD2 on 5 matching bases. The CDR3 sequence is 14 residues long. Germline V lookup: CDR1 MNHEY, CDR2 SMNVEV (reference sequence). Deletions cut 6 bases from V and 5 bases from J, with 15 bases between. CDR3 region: CASRNLARRDTQYF. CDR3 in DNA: TGTGCCAGCAGGAATCTAGCTAGAAGAGATACGCAGTATTTT.

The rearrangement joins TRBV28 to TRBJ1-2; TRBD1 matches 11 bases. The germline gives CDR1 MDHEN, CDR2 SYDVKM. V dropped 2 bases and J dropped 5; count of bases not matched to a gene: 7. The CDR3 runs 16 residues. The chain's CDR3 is CASSLRGTGGSYGYTF. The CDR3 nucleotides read TGTGCCAGCAGTTTAAGGGGGACAGGGGGATCTTATGGCTACACCTTC.

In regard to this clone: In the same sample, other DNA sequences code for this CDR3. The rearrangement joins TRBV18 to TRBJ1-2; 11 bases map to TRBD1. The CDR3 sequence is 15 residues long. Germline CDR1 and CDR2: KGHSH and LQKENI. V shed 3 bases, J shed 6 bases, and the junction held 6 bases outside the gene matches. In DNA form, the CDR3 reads TGTGCCAGCTCACCTCCGGGACAGGGGGAGCATGGCTACACCTTC. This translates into CASSPPGQGEHGYTF.

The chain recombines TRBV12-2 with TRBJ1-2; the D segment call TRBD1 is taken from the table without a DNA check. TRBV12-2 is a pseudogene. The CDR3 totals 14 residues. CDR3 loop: CASRRAGKYYGYTF. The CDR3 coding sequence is TGTGCAAGTCGCCGAGCAGGGAAGTACTATGGCTACACCTTC.

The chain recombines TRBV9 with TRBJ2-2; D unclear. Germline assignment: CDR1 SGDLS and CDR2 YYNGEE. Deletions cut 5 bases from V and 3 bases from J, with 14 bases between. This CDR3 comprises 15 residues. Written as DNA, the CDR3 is TGTGCCAGCAGTCGTAGCCCCGGGTACACCGGGGAGCTGTTTTTT. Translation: CASSRSPGYTGELFF.